One and the same sample provided the 25 T cell receptor beta chains below, sequenced in a study of cytomegalovirus exposure and HLA in healthy donors. TCRdb's copy holds only in-frame clones and misses some; the assay was immunoSEQ multiplex PCR. The table has about 360,000 clones, more than 80% seen once. The sequencing input was PBMCs. The receptors shown here come from a young woman in good health and CMV-seronegative.

This chain uses TRBV7-2 with TRBJ1-2; TRBD1 matches at 8 bases. J gave up 7 bases and V 4 bases, and 5 bases lay outside the gene matches. The CDR3 loop spans 13 amino acids. CDR1 SGHTA and CDR2 FQGNSA come from the germline V gene. The CDR3 reads CASSSRTGSGYTF. DNA of the CDR3: TGTGCCAGCAGCTCCCGGACAGGGAGTGGCTACACCTTC.

The gene calls are TRBV27 and TRBJ1-6, with D tentatively TRBD1 (5 bases). The V gene's germline CDR1 is MNHEY and CDR2 SMNVEV (reference sequence). The V gene lost 3 bases and the J gene lost 7 bases, with 10 bases spanning the gap. This CDR3 region has 14 residues. The CDR3 here is CASSFWGENSPLHF. Here the CDR3 DNA reads TGTGCCAGCAGTTTTTGGGGGGAGAATTCACCCCTCCACTTT.

The chain joins TRBV7-6 to TRBJ2-1, with D maybe TRBD1 (6 bases). The CDR3 contains 15 residues. Germline V gene lookup returns CDR1 SGHVS and CDR2 FNYEAQ. The V and J ends lost 4 bases and 6 bases respectively, with 16 bases between them. The CDR3 here is CASSSPLGAFNEQFF. CDR3 coding DNA: TGTGCCAGCAGCTCCCCTTTGGGGGCGTTCAATGAGCAGTTCTTC.

The V call is TRBV27, the J call TRBJ2-7, with D perhaps TRBD2 (7 bases). This CDR3 is built from 17 residues. V was cut by 3 bases and J by 2 bases, with 20 bases left in between. Germline CDR1 reads MNHEY; CDR2 reads SMNVEV (reference sequence). CDR3 amino acids: CASSFRGGGLQAYEQYF. The CDR3 region has the DNA TGTGCCAGCAGTTTTAGAGGGGGGGGACTACAAGCCTACGAGCAGTACTTC.

The rearrangement joins TRBV9 to TRBJ2-5; 7 bases align to TRBD2. The CDR3 extends over 16 amino acids. Germline CDR1 reads SGDLS; CDR2 reads YYNGEE. With 4 bases clipped from V and 5 bases from J, the junction kept 14 bases outside the gene matches. As DNA, the CDR3 is TGTGCCAGCAGCCCCTCCGGGGGAAGCGGGGAGGAGACCCAGTACTTC. This gives the protein CASSPSGGSGEETQYF.

V and J are TRBV13 and TRBJ2-1; 7 positions agree with TRBD1. Per the germline V gene, CDR1 is PRHDT and CDR2 is FYEKMQ (reference sequence). V lost 2 bases and J lost 4; bases outside the gene matches: 8. The CDR3 loop spans 16 amino acids. The CDR3 loop is CASSLRDSPGYNEQFF. CDR3 DNA sequence: TGTGCCAGCAGCTTAAGGGACAGCCCGGGATACAATGAGCAGTTCTTC.

The chain has TRBV5-6 and TRBJ2-3, with a tentative D call TRBD2 (6 bases). The length of the CDR3 is 15 residues. The germline V and J ends were trimmed by 1 base and 0 bases, with 9 bases remaining between them. Per the germline V gene, CDR1 is SGHDT and CDR2 is YYEEEE. DNA of the CDR3: TGTGCCAGCAGCTTGAGCGGGCTTAGCACAGATACGCAGTATTTT. Protein product: CASSLSGLSTDTQYF.

The chain links TRBV4-2 to TRBJ2-3, with D unresolved. Germline CDR1 and CDR2: LGHNA and YNFKEQ. The CDR3 contains 13 residues. Deletions cut 6 bases from V and 1 base from J, with 8 bases between. CDR3 coding DNA: TGTGCCAGCAGAATAGCAGGCACAGATACGCAGTATTTT. Its translation is CASRIAGTDTQYF.

V gene TRBV28 combines with J gene TRBJ1-5; no clear D. This CDR3 is built from 14 residues. CDR1 is MDHEN and CDR2 is SYDVKM in the germline V gene. V was shortened by 4 bases and J by 6 bases, with 13 bases between the two germline ends. This CDR3 is CASSSWRRGQPQHF. The CDR3 coding sequence is TGTGCCAGCAGTTCGTGGCGTCGGGGTCAGCCCCAGCATTTT.

The V call is TRBV27, the J call TRBJ2-7; 8 nucleotides agree with TRBD1. J gave up 4 bases and V 0 bases, and 17 bases lay outside the gene matches. This CDR3 contains 19 residues. Germline V gene sequence: CDR1 MNHEY, CDR2 SMNVEV (reference sequence). The CDR3 coding sequence is TGTGCCAGCAGTTTATCTGGACGCTATCCGACAGGGGCAGGTTACGAGCAGTACTTC. It is translated as CASSLSGRYPTGAGYEQYF.

Concerning this clone itself: The sample holds other DNA sequences that translate to the same CDR3. The chain uses TRBV6-5 and TRBJ2-5, with TRBD1 identical over 7 bases. The CDR3 length is 15 residues. CDR1 and CDR2 from the germline V gene are MNHEY and SVGAGI. V lost 0 bases and J lost 1; bases outside the gene matches: 2. The CDR3 loop is CASSYSGGLQETQYF. In DNA, the CDR3 is TGTGCCAGCAGTTACTCAGGGGGCCTCCAAGAGACCCAGTACTTC.

The chain couples TRBV28 to TRBJ2-3, with unresolved D. Trimming took 4 bases from V and 0 from J, leaving 17 bases between them. Germline V gives CDR1 MDHEN, CDR2 SYDVKM. The CDR3 is made up of 17 amino acids. CDR3 in amino acids: CASSSLSSHTSTDTQYF. In DNA form, the CDR3 reads TGTGCCAGCAGTTCCCTCTCTTCTCATACTAGCACAGATACGCAGTATTTT.

V and J are TRBV6-5 and TRBJ2-7, with a weak D call TRBD2 (6 bases). V was shortened by 5 bases and J by 2 bases, with 10 bases between the two germline ends. CDR1 and CDR2 (germline): MNHEY, SVGAGI. The CDR3 is 13 residues long. The CDR3 coding sequence is TGTGCCAGCAGTCAGGGACTGGCCTACGAGCAGTACTTC. The encoded protein is CASSQGLAYEQYF.

This chain joins TRBV2 and TRBJ2-3; 11 nucleotides agree with TRBD2. CDR1 and CDR2 from the germline V gene are SNHLY and FYNNEI. With 6 bases clipped from V and 1 base from J, the junction kept 3 bases outside the gene matches. The CDR3 has 15 residues. CDR3 nucleotides: TGTGCCAGCAGAAAGGGACTAGCGGGCACAGATACGCAGTATTTT. Translation: CASRKGLAGTDTQYF. Combining the CDR3 with reference TRBV2 and TRBJ2-3 gives the whole variable domain EPEVTQTPSHQVTQMGQEVILRCVPISNHLYFYWYRQILGQKVEFLVSFYNNEISEKSEIFDDQFSVERPDGSNFTLKIRSTKLEDSAMYFCASRKGLAGTDTQYFGPGTRLTVL.

V and J are TRBV7-9 and TRBJ1-1; unclear D gene. Germline CDR1 is SEHNR and CDR2 is FQNEAQ (reference sequence). The germline V and J ends were trimmed by 5 bases and 1 base, with 14 bases remaining between them. The CDR3 runs to 15 residues. In DNA, the CDR3 is TGTGCCAGCAGCCCTTCGACGGCAGGGAACACTGAAGCTTTCTTT. Its protein is CASSPSTAGNTEAFF.

This chain links TRBV2 with TRBJ2-1, with 10 bases identical to TRBD2. CDR1 and CDR2 from the germline V gene are SNHLY and FYNNEI. The ends lost 6 bases at V and 0 bases at J; junction bases unmatched: 8. This CDR3 is built from 17 residues. CDR3 in amino acids: CASRDRTSGSSYNEQFF. CDR3 bases: TGTGCCAGCAGGGACAGGACTAGCGGAAGCTCCTACAATGAGCAGTTCTTC.

The chain uses TRBV27 and TRBJ1-2, with D hard to call. Germline lookup yields CDR1 MNHEY and CDR2 SMNVEV (reference sequence). V lost 8 bases and J 6 bases, leaving 13 bases between the germline ends. The CDR3 spans 12 residues. The CDR3 nucleotides read TGTGCCAGCCCCGACACCTGTAATGGCTACACCTTC. Translation: CASPDTCNGYTF.

The V gene is TRBV27, the J gene TRBJ2-6; tentatively, D is TRBD1 (6 bases). Per the germline V gene, CDR1 is MNHEY and CDR2 is SMNVEV (reference sequence). V was clipped by 3 bases and J by 0 bases, with 15 bases between them. This CDR3 has 18 amino acids. The CDR3 loop is CASSLAPTGPSGANVLTF. Written as DNA, the CDR3 is TGTGCCAGCAGTTTGGCCCCGACAGGCCCCTCTGGGGCCAACGTCCTGACTTTC.

There are a few counts of this clone. The chain couples TRBV10-1 to TRBJ2-7, with TRBD1 matching 9 bases. Germline CDR1 is WNHNN and CDR2 is SYGVQD (reference sequence). The CDR3 is 12 amino acids. With 11 bases clipped from V and 9 bases from J, the junction kept 11 bases outside the gene matches. In nucleotides, the CDR3 is TGCGCCCCCCCCAGGACAGGGGCAACGCAGTACTTC. This translates into CAPPRTGATQYF.

The chain couples TRBV2 to TRBJ1-1; a weak D match, TRBD1 (5 bases). The CDR3 runs 12 residues. The V gene's germline CDR1 is SNHLY and CDR2 FYNNEI. V was cut by 8 bases and J by 7 bases, with 14 bases left in between. The CDR3 sequence: CASLKRQSEAFF. As DNA, the CDR3 is TGTGCCAGCCTAAAAAGACAGAGTGAAGCTTTCTTT.

V gene TRBV30 combines with J gene TRBJ2-3; 7 bases match TRBD2. The germline gives CDR1 GTSNPN, CDR2 SVGIG (reference sequence). V trimming: 3 bases; J trimming: 0 bases; junction bases outside the gene matches: 9. The CDR3 spans 16 residues. The chain's CDR3 is CAWSGAGRGSTDTQYF. The CDR3 region has the DNA TGTGCCTGGAGCGGAGCTGGGCGGGGGAGCACAGATACGCAGTATTTT.

This rearrangement joins TRBV19 to TRBJ2-1; D not certain. The CDR3 contains 11 residues. From germline, CDR1 is LNHDA and CDR2 SQIVND (reference sequence). V gave up 3 bases and J gave up 7 bases, with 4 bases separating them. In nucleotides, the CDR3 is TGTGCCAGTAGTATCTCGAATGAGCAGTTCTTC. It translates to CASSISNEQFF.

The chain uses TRBV28 and TRBJ1-2; no firm D call. V shed 3 bases and J shed 0 bases, with 8 bases lying between them. This CDR3 spans 14 amino acids. CDR1 and CDR2 (germline): MDHEN, SYDVKM. The CDR3 DNA is TGTGCCAGCAGTTTGGGAGCTTCTAACTATGGCTACACCTTC. This codes for CASSLGASNYGYTF.

The chain combines TRBV27 with TRBJ1-2; D perhaps matches TRBD1 (6 bases). V lost 0 bases to trimming and J lost 8 bases, with 13 bases between them. Germline CDR1 reads MNHEY; CDR2 reads SMNVEV (reference sequence). The length of the CDR3 is 14 residues. In DNA, the CDR3 is TGTGCCAGCAGTTTATCGCTAACAGGGATAGGCTACACCTTC. Amino acids: CASSLSLTGIGYTF.

V and J are TRBV28 and TRBJ1-2; 9 bases fit TRBD1. Germline V gene lookup returns CDR1 MDHEN and CDR2 SYDVKM. The J segment lost 7 bases and the V segment lost 7 bases, leaving 10 bases of the junction unmatched. The CDR3 consists of 14 residues. For the CDR3, the DNA is TGTGCCAGCACCACCGGGACAGGGTTTGTTGGCTACACCTTC. Its protein product is CASTTGTGFVGYTF.